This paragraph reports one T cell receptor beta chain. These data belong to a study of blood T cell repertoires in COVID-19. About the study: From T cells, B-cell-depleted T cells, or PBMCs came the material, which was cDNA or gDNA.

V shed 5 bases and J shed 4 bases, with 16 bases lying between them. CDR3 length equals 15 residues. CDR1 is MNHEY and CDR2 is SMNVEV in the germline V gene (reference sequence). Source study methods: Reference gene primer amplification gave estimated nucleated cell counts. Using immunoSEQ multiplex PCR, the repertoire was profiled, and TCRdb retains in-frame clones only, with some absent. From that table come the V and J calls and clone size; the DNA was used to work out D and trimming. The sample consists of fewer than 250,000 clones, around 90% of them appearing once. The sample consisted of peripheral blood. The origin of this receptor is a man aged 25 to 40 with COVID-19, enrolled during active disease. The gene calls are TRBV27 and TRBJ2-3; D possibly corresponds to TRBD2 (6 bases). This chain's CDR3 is CASSSWGDGADTQYF. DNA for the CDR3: TGTGCCAGCAGTAGTTGGGGGGACGGTGCAGATACGCAGTATTTT.